A single TCR beta chain is shown here with its context. The germline CDR1 and CDR2 sequences are SGHRS and YFSETQ. V lost 4 bases and J 3 bases, leaving 19 bases between the germline ends. The CDR3 sequence is 16 residues long. These data originate in a study of T cell responses to AZD1222 COVID-19 vaccine. The repertoire was sequenced with immunoSEQ multiplex PCR; TCRdb's copy has only in-frame clones and lacks some. The table lists approximately 110,000 clones, 88% of them singletons. Sample: peripheral blood, taken on day 0 of AZD1222 vaccination. The sequence came from an adult in good health. This chain connects TRBV5-1 to TRBJ2-5, with D possibly TRBD1 on 8 matching bases. CDR3 nucleotide sequence: TGCGCCAGCAGCGCCCAAAGCGGGACAGGCAAAGAGACCCAGTACTTC. Residues: CASSAQSGTGKETQYF.